Listed below are T cell receptor beta chains from one sample, sequenced in a study of T-cell memory formation after mild COVID-19. TCRdb fed the 5' RACE reads into MiXCR, producing one record per CDR3 protein. The sample yields about 270,000 distinct CDR3 sequences, about a sixth seen once. Sequenced: PBMCs or a T cell subset sorted from them (not recorded which). The receptors derive from a man aged 18 to 29 who had mild COVID-19 (a few samples of this study predate the infection). Cell type and time point are not known. The CDR3 runs from the conserved cysteine through the conserved F or W. Each record gives: V gene, clone size, D gene, J gene, CDR3 protein, CDR3 DNA. A D gene is named only where the DNA matches it firmly. Expanded clones are given a class, and other clones once, few, many or no size at all.

>TRBV12-3/TRBV12-4|.|TRBD1|TRBJ1-5
CASGTGGNQPQHF
TGTGCCAGTGGGACAGGGGGGAATCAGCCCCAGCATTTT
>TRBV29-1|.|.|TRBJ2-7
CSVEEDRPYEQYF
TGCAGCGTTGAAGAGGACAGACCCTACGAGCAGTACTTC
>TRBV7-2|.|TRBD2|TRBJ2-1
CASSPSSGYNEQFF
TGTGCCAGCAGCCCCTCTAGCGGCTACAATGAGCAGTTCTTC
>TRBV12-3/TRBV12-4|many|.|TRBJ2-7
CASSGGYEQYF
TGTGCCAGCTCAGGCGGCTACGAGCAGTACTTC
>TRBV4-1|few|.|TRBJ1-1
CASRSGRGLNTEAFF
TGCGCCAGCAGGTCGGGCAGGGGATTGAACACTGAAGCTTTCTTT
>TRBV7-9|.|.|TRBJ1-5
CASSSSGSGQPQHF
TGTGCCAGCAGCTCGTCAGGGTCGGGACAGCCCCAGCATTTT
>TRBV20-1|few|TRBD2|TRBJ2-3
CSAPGTSGAIRSDTQYF
TGCAGTGCTCCCGGGACTAGCGGGGCGATAAGGAGCGATACGCAGTATTTT
>TRBV7-2|.|.|TRBJ2-7
CASSLARGRGEQYF
TGTGCCAGCAGCTTAGCTCGGGGGCGGGGTGAGCAGTACTTC
>TRBV20-1|.|.|TRBJ2-2
CSASNYVDGELFF
TGCAGTGCTAGTAACTATGTCGACGGGGAGCTGTTTTTT
>TRBV4-2|few|.|TRBJ2-1
CASSQPGTRYNEQFF
TGTGCCAGCAGCCAGCCCGGGACCCGCTACAATGAGCAGTTCTTC
>TRBV4-3|.|.|TRBJ1-1
CASSRHGSKAFF
TGCGCCAGCAGCAGGCATGGGAGTAAAGCTTTCTTT
>TRBV11-2|few|.|TRBJ2-6
CASSLPLSGANVLTF
TGTGCCAGCAGCCTTCCACTTTCTGGGGCCAACGTCCTGACTTTC
>TRBV7-2|.|.|TRBJ2-3
CASSNRGGDTDTQYF
TGTGCCAGCAGCAACCGCGGGGGCGACACAGATACGCAGTATTTT
>TRBV20-1|few|TRBD2|TRBJ2-3
CSAALAGGGAATQYF
TGCAGTGCTGCACTAGCGGGGGGGGGAGCCGCTACGCAGTATTTT
>TRBV7-9|few|TRBD1|TRBJ1-6
CASSLGTGSMEPLHF
TGTGCCAGCAGCTTAGGGACAGGGTCGATGGAACCCCTCCACTTT
>TRBV6-1|.|.|TRBJ2-7
CASRAGTRIYEQYF
TGTGCCAGCAGAGCCGGGACAAGAATCTACGAGCAGTACTTC
>TRBV4-3|.|.|TRBJ1-1
CASSQEAPGLSGNTEAFF
TGCGCCAGCAGCCAAGAAGCGCCGGGACTCTCGGGGAACACTGAAGCTTTCTTT
>TRBV24-1|few|.|TRBJ2-1
CATSDSVHNEQFF
TGTGCCACCAGTGATTCAGTGCACAATGAGCAGTTCTTC
>TRBV20-1|.|.|TRBJ2-2
CSAPPPNTGELFF
TGCAGTGCCCCCCCACCGAACACCGGGGAGCTGTTTTTT
>TRBV12-3/TRBV12-4|.|.|TRBJ1-5
CASSWQSNQPQHF
TGTGCCAGCAGTTGGCAGAGCAATCAGCCCCAGCATTTT
>TRBV7-2|.|.|TRBJ1-2
CASSLGGRKRAENYGYTF
TGTGCCAGCAGCTTAGGCGGACGCAAAAGAGCGGAGAACTATGGCTACACCTTC
>TRBV7-2|.|.|TRBJ2-5
CASSPTVRETQYF
TGTGCCAGCAGCCCGACGGTACGGGAGACCCAGTACTTC
>TRBV7-2|.|.|TRBJ2-1
CASSYLAGTHYINEQFF
TGTGCCAGCAGCTACCTGGCCGGGACACATTACATCAATGAGCAGTTCTTC
>TRBV7-2|.|.|TRBJ1-5
CASSSAGQGWSNQPQHF
TGTGCCAGCAGCTCAGCCGGGCAGGGGTGGAGCAATCAGCCCCAGCATTTT